This TCR beta chain was sequenced in a study of cytomegalovirus exposure and HLA in healthy donors. The germline CDR1 and CDR2 sequences are SGHTA and FQGTGA. The V and J ends lost 3 bases and 6 bases, in that order; junction bases with no gene match: 2. The length of the CDR3 is 13 residues. This clone showed up just once. A roughly 120-subject validation cohort, separate from the approximately 720-subject first cohort, supplied the donors. Only in-frame clones appear in the TCRdb table, and some are missing; sequencing was by immunoSEQ multiplex PCR. This sample has a few hundred thousand clones, with over 80% found just once.

The gene calls are TRBV7-3 and TRBJ2-1; 7 nucleotides line up with TRBD1. Sequenced: PBMCs. This TCR came from a woman aged 18-35 years in good health and CMV-seronegative. CDR3 sequence (DNA): TGTGCCAGCAGCTTTGGACAGGCCAATGAGCAGTTCTTC. Translation gives CASSFGQANEQFF.